A selection of T cell receptor beta chains follows, all from one sample in a study of cytomegalovirus exposure and HLA in healthy donors. Assay used: immunoSEQ multiplex PCR; TCRdb lists only in-frame clones, some missing. The sample holds 100,000 to 150,000 clones. Sequencing was done on a sample of PBMCs. The receptors here all came from a woman in her forties in good health and CMV-seronegative. Both conserved end residues are part of each CDR3. The order of the fields is V gene, J gene, D gene, CDR3 protein, CDR3 DNA. D genes are given only for firm matches.

>TRBV7-3|TRBJ1-1|.
CASTNPDRTEAFF
TGTGCCAGCACCAATCCCGACAGAACTGAAGCTTTCTTT
>TRBV7-3|TRBJ2-7|TRBD1
CASSLGGTASYEQYF
TGTGCCAGCAGCTTAGGTGGGACAGCCTCCTACGAGCAGTACTTC
>TRBV7-2|TRBJ1-4|.
CASSSFPRAANEKLFF
TGTGCCAGCAGCTCTTTCCCGAGGGCGGCTAATGAAAAACTGTTTTTT
>TRBV11-3|TRBJ2-3|TRBD1
CASSAQGATSTDTQYF
TGTGCCAGCAGCGCTCAGGGGGCAACTAGCACAGATACGCAGTATTTT
>TRBV6-5|TRBJ1-5|.
CASGLNQPQHF
TGTGCCAGCGGCCTGAATCAGCCCCAGCATTTT
>TRBV9|TRBJ1-2|.
CASIGAGAGGYTF
TGCGCCAGCATCGGGGCAGGGGCCGGCGGCTACACCTTC
>TRBV5-1|TRBJ2-1|.
CASRSQADYNEQFF
TGCGCCAGCAGGTCGCAAGCGGACTACAATGAGCAGTTCTTC
>TRBV29-1|TRBJ2-7|.
CSVPRGGRENEQYF
TGCAGCGTCCCCAGAGGTGGCAGGGAAAACGAGCAGTACTTC
>TRBV6-5|TRBJ1-2|TRBD1
CASSSQGGKHGYTF
TGTGCCAGCAGCTCGCAGGGGGGAAAGCACGGCTACACCTTC
>TRBV6-1|TRBJ2-3|TRBD2
CASWKRGGSSDTQYF
TGTGCCAGCTGGAAGCGGGGGGGTAGTTCAGATACGCAGTATTTT
>TRBV11-2|TRBJ1-2|.
CASSLDGWSGYTF
TGTGCCAGCAGCTTAGACGGGTGGAGCGGCTACACCTTC
>TRBV28|TRBJ2-3|TRBD2
CASRPSSGGATDTQYF
TGTGCCAGCAGACCGTCTAGCGGGGGGGCCACAGATACGCAGTATTTT
>TRBV2|TRBJ1-2|.
CASSEVRQNYGYTF
TGTGCCAGCAGTGAAGTAAGACAAAACTATGGCTACACCTTC
>TRBV7-3|TRBJ1-2|.
CASSSPGDYGYTF
TGTGCCAGCAGCTCCCCAGGGGATTATGGCTACACCTTC
>TRBV6-6|TRBJ1-6|TRBD1
CASSYQGGNSPLHF
TGTGCCAGCAGTTATCAGGGGGGAAATTCACCCCTCCACTTT
>TRBV7-9|TRBJ2-3|.
CASSLGQNTDTQYF
TGTGCCAGCAGCTTAGGGCAGAACACAGATACGCAGTATTTT
>TRBV23-1|TRBJ1-5|TRBD1
CASSQSVRGLQPQHF
TGCGCCAGCAGTCAAAGTGTCAGGGGGCTTCAGCCCCAGCATTTT
>TRBV2|TRBJ1-4|.
CASSESGGAYEKLFF
TGTGCCAGCAGTGAATCGGGGGGCGCGTATGAAAAACTGTTTTTT
>TRBV25-1|TRBJ1-6|TRBD1
CASSEKGQGIGSPLHF
TGTGCCAGCAGTGAAAAGGGACAGGGGATAGGGTCACCCCTCCACTTT
>TRBV27|TRBJ1-2|.
CASGEIFRGYTF
TGTGCCAGCGGAGAGATTTTTAGGGGCTACACCTTC
>TRBV19|TRBJ1-1|TRBD1
CASSPRQGGAEAFF
TGTGCCAGTAGTCCCCGACAGGGTGGCGCTGAAGCTTTCTTT